A single sample is the source of the 5 T cell receptor beta chains below, sequenced in a study of human T cells and chemical hapten exposure. TCRdb itself ran the RACE reads through MiXCR, one entry per CDR3 protein. The sample holds 82,000 or so distinct CDR3 sequences, 10% to 15% seen once. Time point here: patch test 3, about 24 weeks after DPC sensitization. As for treatment: therapeutic diphenylcyclopropenone sensitization with weekly scalp DPC. Sequenced material: whole blood, taken in connection with sensitization to the hapten diphenylcyclopropenone (DPC). The origin of the receptors is a woman aged 45 to 65 with alopecia areata. Some clones in this sample may be carry-over from other donors' samples.

This clonotype was seen only a few times. The chain uses TRBV6-1 and TRBJ1-5, with TRBD1 matching 9 bases. The J segment lost 3 bases and the V segment lost 5 bases, leaving 5 bases of the junction unmatched. Germline values: CDR1 MNHNS, CDR2 SASEGT. CDR3 length: 15 amino acids. The CDR3 sequence is CASSSGTGYNQPQHF. The CDR3 DNA reads as TGTGCCAGCAGTTCCGGGACAGGGTACAATCAGCCCCAGCATTTT.

The chain carries TRBV19 and TRBJ2-3; 8 bases are a match to TRBD1. V lost 3 bases, J lost 2 bases, and 1 base stayed unmatched. CDR1 is LNHDA, CDR2 SQIVND, per germline (reference sequence). This CDR3 is 14 amino acids long. The CDR3 is CASSMTGVTDTQYF. The CDR3 region has the DNA TGTGCCAGTAGTATGACAGGGGTCACAGATACGCAGTATTTT. The complete variable domain, with remaining parts taken from reference TRBV19 and TRBJ2-3, reads DGGITQSPKYLFRKEGQNVTLSCEQNLNHDAMYWYRQDPGQGLRLIYYSQIVNDFQKGDIAEGYSVSREKKESFPLTVTSAQKNPTAFYLCASSMTGVTDTQYFGPGTRLTVL.

The J gene is TRBJ2-1, the V gene TRBV11-1, with D uncertain. The CDR3 has 14 residues. Germline CDR1 SGHAT, CDR2 FQDESV (reference sequence). Trimming stripped 0 bases from V and 5 bases from J, with 8 bases between. As DNA, the CDR3 is TGTGCCAGCAGCTTAGCGTCGGTTGACAATGAGCAGTTCTTC. Translation: CASSLASVDNEQFF.

There are a few counts of this clonotype. CDR3 residues: CSVRASPLYEQYF. The CDR3 bases are TGCAGCGTCCGGGCCTCACCGCTATACGAGCAGTACTTC. The rearrangement joins TRBV29-1 to TRBJ2-7, with D unclear. The CDR3 extends over 13 amino acids. Germline V gene sequence: CDR1 SQVTM, CDR2 ANQGSEA. V dropped 6 bases and J dropped 4 bases, with 16 bases sitting between them.

This clonotype was recorded a few times. The chain carries TRBV3-1 and TRBJ2-4; D remains ambiguous. CDR3 length: 13 residues. Germline lookup yields CDR1 LGHDT and CDR2 YNNKEL (reference sequence). Trimming pared 3 bases from V and 6 bases from J, leaving 9 bases between. DNA of the CDR3: TGTGCCAGCAGCCATGATGGTTTAAACATTCAGTACTTC. It yields the protein CASSHDGLNIQYF.